The following is a T cell receptor beta chain sequence with its context. Original handling: Nucleated cell counts were estimated from reference gene primer amplification. TCRdb keeps only in-frame clones here, not all; method: immunoSEQ multiplex PCR. V, J and clone size were drawn from that table, and D and trimming were deduced from the DNA. This sample has approximately 89,000 clones; over 75% occur once, and the top ten carry about 13%. The sample originates from a study of blood T cell repertoires in COVID-19. In germline, CDR1 is SGHRS, CDR2 YFSETQ. The CDR3 extends over 15 amino acids. V gave up 3 bases and J gave up 6 bases; unmatched junction bases: 8.

The TCR originated in a human donor in a cohort sampled during active COVID-19. The rearrangement joins TRBV5-1 to TRBJ1-5, with TRBD1 matching over 8 bases. The specimen sequenced was peripheral blood. The CDR3 is CASSYGTGYGQPQHF. The CDR3 nucleotides are TGCGCCAGCAGCTACGGGACAGGCTACGGTCAGCCCCAGCATTTT.